This T cell receptor (beta chain) derives from a study of blood T cells in healthy people across ages (dated by TCRdb to about 2015). Describing the broader study: In model experiments, template switching captured roughly one uniquely barcoded TCR beta cDNA molecule for every two T cells. Two additional independent replicas of 1 million unique cDNA reads from the same blood draw were analyzed for two donors (one aged 18 to 30 and one aged 80 or older). The donors were divided into four age groups: young (average around 16 years), middle-aged (approximately 41), aged (approximately 62) and long-lived (roughly 82). Using deep sequencing normalized with unique cDNA molecular identifiers, the study measured how TCR beta repertoire diversity changes with age. To avoid experimental bias, donors of different ages were randomly spread across the sequencing lanes. Beyond this particular receptor, the publication reports: As age increased, observed TCR beta diversity per million T cells dropped in a roughly linear way, and a significant reduction was already evident by age about 36. Observed TCR beta diversity correlated strongly with the percentage of naive T cells measured by flow cytometry. Because the CMV infection status of the donors was unknown, age-related changes in expanded clonotypes may potentially have been confounded. Estimates of total diversity from one million sequenced T cells were regarded as lower bounds and underestimates. Bulk unsorted PBMC profiling prevented conclusive comparison of naive and antigen-experienced compartments. Compared with the aged group, more naive CD4+ T cells, fewer expanded clones and increased TCR diversity were shown by the long-lived group, suggesting age selection.

This clonotype was seen a handful of times. The antigen it binds to is not known. Nothing much larger sits one base from this clone, and base qualities are not available. The donors were roughly 39 Caucasian individuals from Russia, aged 6 to 90 years, who were systemically healthy. Each donor gave ten milliliters of peripheral blood, drawn into EDTA-treated Vacutainer tubes. Ficoll-Paque density-gradient centrifugation was used to isolate PBMCs, with at least 7 million per sample. Total RNA was extracted from PBMCs with Trizol reagent, with at least 5.5 micrograms obtained per sample. Naive CD45RAhigh/CD27high T cell percentages were measured by flow cytometry on a PBMC aliquot from every donor. Library preparation was by 5' RACE. A second PCR of about 6 to 11 cycles was performed with a sample-barcoded 5' primer and a J-beta primer mix. A unique molecular identifier was introduced onto each TCR beta cDNA molecule by a template-switch 5' adaptor carrying 12 random nucleotides. Each sample yielded at least 2.5 million CDR3-containing paired-end reads. The Mint cDNA synthesis kit, primed by a TRBC-specific oligonucleotide, was used to synthesize first-strand cDNA from all RNA. After uracil-DNA glycosylase treatment, a first 18-cycle PCR used universal primers M1SS and BC2_uni_R on all cDNA. Processing in the source paper ran as follows. For normalization, 1 million high-quality reads were randomly selected from each sample, with every read carrying a distinct molecular identifier. Instead of being binned into consensus sequences, reads that shared molecular identifiers were thrown out. MiTCR, set to a Q25 quality threshold and the strictest error-elimination algorithm, was used for CDR3 identification, clonotype clustering and error correction. A nonparametric unseen species model with Euler transformation was used to estimate lower-bound total TCR beta diversity. The public sequencing data were trimmed at Q25 with fastp and processed into clonotypes with MiXCR by TCRdb, which kept only in-frame beta chains. Every CDR3 protein is listed once, alongside the most common genes and DNA of its rows. The V and J calls, along with clone size, are taken from TCRdb and not from the paper's own processing. In this sample the table shows 1.8 million or so distinct CDR3 sequences, roughly two fifths of which occur a single time. Around 23% of the sample comes from the top ten.

This receptor was identified in a human donor in good health. What was sequenced was blood.

The DNA sequence is given as TGCGCCAGCAGCCCCGCTAGACCCGGAGATACGCAGTATTTT. Translated, it gives CASSPARPGDTQYF. This chain is built from TRBV5-1 and TRBJ2-3, with no confidently assigned D gene. The CDR3, cysteine through phenylalanine, is 14 amino acids long. The retained sequence is limited to the CDR3, 42 bases, with the frame set at the first base. V lost 4 bases and J lost 5 bases; the stretch between them is 14 bases long. The germline V gene provides CDR1 SGHRS and CDR2 YFSETQ.